The 28 T cell receptor beta chains below were found in one sample sequenced in a study of blood T cell repertoires in COVID-19. Profiled with immunoSEQ multiplex PCR; TCRdb holds only in-frame clones, not every one. The sample carries around 140,000 clones, around 90% recorded once. Source material: peripheral blood. These receptor sequences come from a woman in her forties or fifties with acute or convalescent COVID-19.

The chain couples TRBV27 to TRBJ2-3, with 13 bases lining up with TRBD2. Looked up from germline, CDR1 is MNHEY and CDR2 is SMNVEV (reference sequence). The CDR3 spans 17 residues. Losses at the gene ends were 7 bases for V and 5 bases for J; bases not matched to a gene: 12. The CDR3 sequence is CASTPGLAGKLGDTQYF. DNA for the CDR3: TGTGCCAGCACCCCGGGACTAGCGGGAAAGTTAGGAGATACGCAGTATTTT.

J is TRBJ1-2 and V is TRBV14; 7 bases map to TRBD1. The V gene's germline CDR1 is SGHDN and CDR2 FVKESK. This CDR3 has 14 residues. With 4 bases clipped from V and 0 bases from J, the junction kept 2 bases outside the gene matches. The CDR3 spells CASSRGTANYGYTF. For the CDR3, the DNA is TGTGCCAGCAGCCGGGGGACAGCTAACTATGGCTACACCTTC.

The genes are TRBV19 and TRBJ2-7, with 7 positions matching TRBD1. Unmatched junction bases numbered 1, after V lost 6 bases and J lost 5 bases. CDR1 and CDR2 (germline): LNHDA, SQIVND (reference sequence). This CDR3 spans 11 amino acids. The CDR3 nucleotides read TGTGCCAGTAGGGGACAGAACGAGCAGTACTTC. It specifies CASRGQNEQYF.

The chain has TRBV29-1 and TRBJ2-1; D remains unclear. The germline V gene has CDR1 SQVTM and CDR2 ANQGSEA. Trimming left V 5 bases short and J 0 bases short, with 8 bases between. This CDR3 has 13 amino acids. The CDR3 loop is CSVQVVSYNEQFF. In nucleotides, the CDR3 is TGCAGCGTTCAAGTAGTCTCCTACAATGAGCAGTTCTTC.

This chain connects TRBV30 to TRBJ2-1, with D tentatively TRBD1 (5 bases). CDR3 length equals 14 residues. The germline CDR1 and CDR2 sequences are GTSNPN and SVGIG (reference sequence). Trimming left V 0 bases short and J 6 bases short, with 12 bases between. The CDR3 protein is CAWSVSRVGNEQFF. DNA for the CDR3: TGTGCCTGGAGTGTATCCAGGGTGGGCAATGAGCAGTTCTTC.

CDR3 nucleotides: TGTGCCAGCAGTTTGAGTAGTTCTCAGCCCCAGCATTTT. Translating it yields CASSLSSSQPQHF. The chain couples TRBV12-3 or TRBV12-4 to TRBJ1-5; D gene ambiguous. Trimming removed 3 bases at V and 6 bases at J, with 9 bases between. The CDR3 sequence is 13 residues long.

The chain links TRBV29-1 to TRBJ2-2; a possible D gene is TRBD2 (5 bases). CDR3 size: 14 residues. CDR1 is SQVTM, CDR2 ANQGSEA, per germline. Between the trimmed V and J ends, which lost 4 bases and 3 bases, there was a span of 12 bases. The CDR3 loop reads CSVVRGLDTGELFF. The CDR3 nucleotides are TGCAGCGTTGTTCGGGGATTAGACACCGGGGAGCTGTTTTTT.

V usage is TRBV9 and J usage is TRBJ2-2; 8 nucleotides match TRBD2. Germline values: CDR1 SGDLS, CDR2 YYNGEE. V shed 0 bases and J 0 bases; nucleotides not matched to a gene: 4. There are 17 residues in the CDR3. CDR3 bases: TGTGCCAGCAGCGTAGTATACGGGAGGGCGAACACCGGGGAGCTGTTTTTT. This codes for CASSVVYGRANTGELFF.

This clone came up once. V and J are TRBV7-9 and TRBJ2-5; D remains unclear. Between the trimmed V and J ends, which lost 1 base and 1 base, there was a span of 7 bases. This CDR3 region has 14 residues. Germline V gives CDR1 SEHNR, CDR2 FQNEAQ (reference sequence). In DNA, the CDR3 is TGTGCCAGCAGCTTAGTTCTCAGCCAAGAGACCCAGTACTTC. Protein product: CASSLVLSQETQYF.

The chain uses TRBV7-8 and TRBJ1-1; tentatively, D is TRBD1 (6 bases). The germline gives CDR1 SGHVS, CDR2 FQNEAQ. This CDR3 region has 15 residues. Trimming stripped 5 bases from V and 5 bases from J, with 18 bases between. The CDR3 reads CASSSGQPFITEAFF. The CDR3 DNA is TGTGCCAGCAGCAGTGGACAGCCTTTCATAACTGAAGCTTTCTTT.

This rearrangement joins TRBV3-1 (or the pseudogene TRBV3-2) to TRBJ1-1; D may be TRBD1 (5 bases). This CDR3 comprises 14 residues. Trimming took off 0 bases at V and 4 bases at J, with 9 bases between the two ends. The germline CDR1 and CDR2 sequences are LGHDT and YNNKEL (reference sequence). The CDR3 nucleotides are TGTGCCAGCAGCCAAGATGGGGCGAGCACTGAAGCTTTCTTT. Protein sequence: CASSQDGASTEAFF.

The chain recombines TRBV30 with TRBJ2-2; no firm D call. The CDR3 totals 12 residues. CDR1 and CDR2 from the germline V gene are GTSNPN and SVGIG (reference sequence). The V and J ends lost 4 bases and 3 bases respectively, with 6 bases between them. CDR3 in DNA: TGTGCCTGGAAACGAGACACCGGGGAGCTGTTTTTT. Amino acids: CAWKRDTGELFF.

V gene TRBV4-1 combines with J gene TRBJ1-4, with 7 positions matching TRBD1. CDR1 and CDR2 from the germline V gene are MGHRA and YSYEKL. The CDR3 is 16 residues long. V was pared by 2 bases and J by 5 bases, with 8 bases of the junction left unmatched. CDR3 in amino acids: CASSQLGRDRNEKLFF. CDR3 sequence (DNA): TGCGCCAGCAGCCAATTAGGGCGGGACAGAAATGAAAAACTGTTTTTT.

V and J are TRBV9 and TRBJ2-1; a possible D gene is TRBD2 (5 bases). Trimming stripped 1 base from V and 4 bases from J, with 12 bases between. The germline CDR1 and CDR2 sequences are SGDLS and YYNGEE. This CDR3 has 15 residues. CDR3 in amino acids: CASSVSESGYNEQFF. The CDR3 nucleotides are TGTGCCAGCAGCGTAAGCGAGTCGGGGTACAATGAGCAGTTCTTC.

V gene TRBV27 combines with J gene TRBJ1-6; 7 bases align to TRBD1. The V gene end was trimmed by 2 bases and the J gene end by 6 bases; junction bases not matched to a gene: 4. CDR1 and CDR2 (germline): MNHEY, SMNVEV (reference sequence). The CDR3 covers 15 residues. The CDR3 nucleotides read TGTGCCAGCAGTTTAGACAGGGTTGGTAATTCACCCCTCCACTTT. Translation: CASSLDRVGNSPLHF.

The chain uses TRBV29-1 and TRBJ1-1; 11 nucleotides match TRBD1. Germline CDR1 SQVTM, CDR2 ANQGSEA. The CDR3 runs 14 residues. The V and J ends lost 6 bases and 4 bases, in that order; junction bases with no gene match: 7. CDR3 residues: CSVGRGTGGTEAFF. Written as DNA, the CDR3 is TGCAGCGTGGGCCGTGGGACAGGGGGCACTGAAGCTTTCTTT.

This chain joins TRBV18 and TRBJ2-1, with D possibly TRBD2 on 5 matching bases. Germline CDR1 KGHSH, CDR2 LQKENI. V lost 3 bases and J lost 3, with 21 bases in between. The CDR3 loop spans 18 amino acids. The CDR3: CASSPARFELVNYNEQFF. In DNA form, the CDR3 reads TGTGCCAGCTCACCGGCCCGGTTTGAACTAGTGAACTACAATGAGCAGTTCTTC.

The CDR3 nucleotides are TGCGCCAGCAGCTTGGCCGGGACAGCCGCAGGAAACACCATATATTTT. It translates to CASSLAGTAAGNTIYF. The gene calls are TRBV5-1 and TRBJ1-3, with 7 bases fitting TRBD1. Germline values: CDR1 SGHRS, CDR2 YFSETQ. V was clipped by 0 bases and J by 4 bases; unmatched bases: 7. The CDR3 sequence is 16 residues long.

The rearrangement joins TRBV5-1 to TRBJ1-4; D perhaps matches TRBD1 (6 bases). The CDR3 consists of 13 residues. V shed 5 bases and J shed 8 bases, with 13 bases lying between them. Germline-derived CDR1 and CDR2 are SGHRS and YFSETQ. The chain's CDR3 is CASSERGMEKLFF. CDR3 nucleotides: TGCGCCAGCAGTGAGAGGGGGATGGAAAAACTGTTTTTT.

The V call is TRBV25-1, the J call TRBJ1-5; the match to TRBD1 covers 7 bases. The germline V gene has CDR1 MGHDK and CDR2 SYGVNS. CDR3 length equals 13 residues. V lost 9 bases to trimming and J lost 5 bases; unmatched junction nucleotides: 7. For the CDR3, the DNA is TGTGCCAGTCATACAGGGGAAGATCAGCCCCAGCATTTT. It codes for CASHTGEDQPQHF.

This chain connects TRBV5-1 to TRBJ1-1; D is ambiguous. The CDR3 runs to 13 residues. CDR1 is SGHRS and CDR2 is YFSETQ in the germline V gene. The V end lost 2 bases, the J end lost 0 bases, and 5 bases lay between the germline ends. CDR3 nucleotide sequence: TGCGCCAGCAGCTTAGCGGTGAACACTGAAGCTTTCTTT. It yields the protein CASSLAVNTEAFF.

This rearrangement joins TRBV19 to TRBJ1-5; 7 bases are a match to TRBD1. V lost 1 base and J lost 6; bases outside the gene matches: 6. CDR3 length equals 15 residues. Looked up from germline, CDR1 is LNHDA and CDR2 is SQIVND (reference sequence). The DNA for the CDR3 is TGTGCCAGTAGTATAGCAGAGGGGGCCGGTCAGCCCCAGCATTTT. This translates into CASSIAEGAGQPQHF. Filled out from reference TRBV19 and TRBJ1-5, the complete variable domain reads DGGITQSPKYLFRKEGQNVTLSCEQNLNHDAMYWYRQDPGQGLRLIYYSQIVNDFQKGDIAEGYSVSREKKESFPLTVTSAQKNPTAFYLCASSIAEGAGQPQHFGDGTRLSIL.

This clone was observed at least ten times. V usage is TRBV10-1 and J usage is TRBJ1-4, with D perhaps TRBD1 (5 bases). The CDR3 contains 13 residues. Trimming removed 6 bases at V and 5 bases at J, with 10 bases between. Per the germline V gene, CDR1 is WNHNN and CDR2 is SYGVQD (reference sequence). CDR3 protein: CASSVGLNEKLFF. The DNA of the CDR3 is TGCGCCAGCAGCGTGGGACTCAATGAAAAACTGTTTTTT.

The V gene is TRBV6-1, the J gene TRBJ2-2, with 10 bases lining up with TRBD1. The V gene's germline CDR1 is MNHNS and CDR2 SASEGT. The CDR3 length is 18 residues. V trimming: 3 bases; J trimming: 5 bases; junction bases outside the gene matches: 12. The CDR3 region is CASSDRIETGGRTGELFF. CDR3 nucleotide sequence: TGTGCCAGCAGTGATAGAATCGAGACAGGGGGCCGAACCGGGGAGCTGTTTTTT.

The chain couples TRBV3-1 (or the pseudogene TRBV3-2) to TRBJ2-3; the D gene is possibly TRBD1 (5 bases). The CDR3 is made up of 15 amino acids. From germline, CDR1 is LGHDT and CDR2 YNNKEL (reference sequence). Between the trimmed V and J ends, which lost 0 bases and 7 bases, there was a span of 14 bases. The CDR3 coding sequence is TGTGCCAGCAGCCAAGACAGGGTCGTGTCGTATACGCAGTATTTT. Translating gives CASSQDRVVSYTQYF.

The genes are TRBV30 and TRBJ1-1; 8 bases map to TRBD1. With 5 bases clipped from V and 4 bases from J, the junction kept 9 bases outside the gene matches. CDR3 length: 14 amino acids. Looked up from germline, CDR1 is GTSNPN and CDR2 is SVGIG (reference sequence). This CDR3 reads CAWRAGGASTEAFF. The CDR3 bases are TGTGCCTGGCGGGCAGGGGGCGCGAGCACTGAAGCTTTCTTT.

This chain links TRBV19 with TRBJ1-5, with D possibly matching TRBD1 (6 bases). CDR3 length equals 15 residues. Trimming stripped 8 bases from V and 2 bases from J, with 16 bases between. Germline V gene sequence: CDR1 LNHDA, CDR2 SQIVND (reference sequence). The CDR3 loop reads CASAITNRGNQPQHF. CDR3 nucleotide sequence: TGTGCCAGTGCTATAACCAACAGGGGCAATCAGCCCCAGCATTTT.

The chain links TRBV27 to TRBJ1-5; no definite D call. The length of the CDR3 is 13 residues. Germline V CDR1 and CDR2: MNHEY, SMNVEV (reference sequence). V gave up 2 bases and J gave up 5 bases, with 7 bases separating them. This CDR3 reads CASSLSPDQPQHF. In DNA, the CDR3 is TGTGCCAGCAGTTTAAGCCCTGATCAGCCCCAGCATTTT.